Listed here is a single T cell receptor beta chain. CDR1 and CDR2 from the germline V gene are MDHEN and SYDVKM. V was cut by 5 bases and J by 0 bases, with 13 bases left in between. This CDR3 comprises 15 residues. The data belong to a study of control samples from healthy donors and cancer patients. Clones were read by immunoSEQ multiplex PCR, and TCRdb kept only the in-frame ones, dropping some. This table holds around 130,000 clones, roughly 88% found once. The sample comprised blood. The chain couples TRBV28 to TRBJ1-1, with D hard to call. The sequence came from a man aged 50 to 60 in good health. As DNA, the CDR3 is TGTGCCAGCAGTCCCCTCCCCTACATGAACACTGAAGCTTTCTTT. Protein product: CASSPLPYMNTEAFF.